Presented here are 20 T cell receptor beta chains from one specimen sequenced in a study of CD8 T cells in ankylosing spondylitis. Via MiXCR, TCRdb re-called the 5' RACE reads, giving one row per CDR3 protein. The table shows 150,000 to 200,000 distinct CDR3 sequences, with over 10% occurring only once. The sequencing sample was made of blood, either unsorted or a sorted T cell fraction (not recorded which). These receptor sequences come from a male donor with ankylosing spondylitis or in good health (not recorded which).

This chain links TRBV7-9 with TRBJ2-7, with D unclear. The CDR3 spans 13 residues. Germline CDR1 is SEHNR and CDR2 is FQNEAQ (reference sequence). Trimming left V 5 bases short and J 7 bases short, with 15 bases between. The CDR3 reads CASSRVGPNEQYF. In DNA form, the CDR3 reads TGTGCCAGCAGCCGCGTAGGCCCCAATGAGCAGTACTTC. The whole variable domain, remainder taken from reference TRBV7-9 and TRBJ2-7, is DTGVSQNPRHKITKRGQNVTFRCDPISEHNRLYWYRQTLGQGPEFLTYFQNEAQLEKSRLLSDRFSAERPKGSFSTLEIQRTEQGDSAMYLCASSRVGPNEQYFGPGTRLTVT.

In its sample, this clonotype was seen many times. The gene calls are TRBV7-9 and TRBJ2-1, with 7 bases identical to TRBD1. CDR1 and CDR2 from the germline V gene are SEHNR and FQNEAQ (reference sequence). This CDR3 contains 15 residues. V shed 4 bases and J 4 bases; nucleotides not matched to a gene: 7. The CDR3 loop is CASSSTGAIYNEQFF. The CDR3 nucleotides read TGTGCCAGCAGCTCTACAGGGGCGATTTACAATGAGCAGTTCTTC.

V usage is TRBV3-1 and J usage is TRBJ2-7; TRBD2 agrees at 7 bases. With 0 bases clipped from V and 2 bases from J, the junction kept 4 bases outside the gene matches. The CDR3 extends over 15 amino acids. Germline V lookup: CDR1 LGHDT, CDR2 YNNKEL (reference sequence). DNA of the CDR3: TGTGCCAGCAGCCAAGATCGGAGCGGGACCTACGAGCAGTACTTC. Protein: CASSQDRSGTYEQYF.

The chain links TRBV18 to TRBJ2-7, with TRBD2 matching 12 bases. Germline CDR1 reads KGHSH; CDR2 reads LQKENI. V trimming: 3 bases; J trimming: 3 bases; junction bases outside the gene matches: 3. The CDR3 contains 15 residues. The CDR3 sequence: CASSPGLAGYYEQYF. Written as DNA, the CDR3 is TGTGCCAGCTCACCCGGACTAGCGGGATACTACGAGCAGTACTTC.

The V gene is TRBV30, the J gene TRBJ2-1; TRBD2 agrees at 13 bases. The CDR3 has 17 residues. Per the germline V gene, CDR1 is GTSNPN and CDR2 is SVGIG (reference sequence). V dropped 3 bases and J dropped 3; count of bases not matched to a gene: 8. CDR3 region: CAWRSGTSGARYNEQFF. The CDR3 DNA reads as TGTGCCTGGAGGTCCGGGACTAGCGGGGCCCGCTACAATGAGCAGTTCTTC.

This clonotype was observed many times. The genes are TRBV4-2 and TRBJ1-1, with 7 bases lining up with TRBD1. Germline CDR1 and CDR2: LGHNA and YNFKEQ. The CDR3 extends over 16 amino acids. V lost 3 bases and J lost 1; bases outside the gene matches: 8. CDR3 in amino acids: CASSQELGQPNTEAFF. The CDR3 region has the DNA TGTGCCAGCAGCCAGGAATTGGGACAGCCGAACACTGAAGCTTTCTTT.

A few counts support this clonotype. The chain links TRBV11-2 to TRBJ2-1, with 8 bases fitting TRBD2. The CDR3 is 15 residues long. Germline V lookup: CDR1 SGHAT, CDR2 FQNNGV. The ends lost 5 bases at V and 4 bases at J; junction bases unmatched: 7. The CDR3 sequence is CASSAIAGRYNEQFF. The CDR3 bases are TGTGCCAGCAGCGCGATAGCGGGGAGGTACAATGAGCAGTTCTTC.

This clonotype was observed a single time. This chain joins TRBV4-1 and TRBJ1-1, with D perhaps TRBD1 (6 bases). This CDR3 comprises 15 residues. Trimming shortened V by 3 bases and J by 4 bases, and 15 bases separated the two germline ends. Germline assignment: CDR1 MGHRA and CDR2 YSYEKL. This CDR3 is CASSQAGAGGTEAFF. The CDR3 region has the DNA TGCGCCAGCAGCCAGGCAGGGGCGGGGGGCACTGAAGCTTTCTTT.

The chain couples TRBV6-5 to TRBJ1-1, with D possibly being TRBD1 (5 bases). V lost 4 bases to trimming and J lost 1 base, with 13 bases between them. The CDR3 has 15 residues. CDR1 and CDR2 from the germline V gene are MNHEY and SVGAGI. The CDR3 here is CASSSGAGPNTEAFF. DNA of the CDR3: TGTGCCAGCAGTTCCGGGGCAGGCCCGAACACTGAAGCTTTCTTT.

This clonotype was observed many times. The V and J genes are TRBV4-1 and TRBJ1-1; D not resolved. CDR1 and CDR2 (germline): MGHRA, YSYEKL. This CDR3 contains 16 residues. V was pared by 4 bases and J by 2 bases, with 17 bases between. The CDR3 region has the DNA TGCGCCAGCAGCCCCATGGGTATCGACGGAAACACTGAAGCTTTCTTT. It encodes CASSPMGIDGNTEAFF.

This clonotype was recorded many times. The V and J genes are TRBV5-1 and TRBJ1-4, with no clear D. The CDR3 loop spans 13 amino acids. Trimming removed 7 bases from V and 5 bases from J, with 12 bases in between. Germline V CDR1 and CDR2: SGHRS, YFSETQ. The CDR3 protein is CASGYGLNEKLFF. The CDR3 DNA follows: TGCGCCAGCGGATACGGACTAAATGAAAAACTGTTTTTT.

The sample holds many counts of this clonotype. The chain links TRBV5-1 to TRBJ2-7; 7 bases are shared with TRBD1. Germline V gene sequence: CDR1 SGHRS, CDR2 YFSETQ. Losses at the gene ends were 4 bases for V and 0 bases for J; bases not matched to a gene: 7. CDR3 size: 15 residues. DNA for the CDR3: TGCGCCAGCAGCGTGGGACAGCTCTACTCCTACGAGCAGTACTTC. This encodes CASSVGQLYSYEQYF. The whole variable domain, filled in from reference TRBV5-1 and TRBJ2-7, reads KAGVTQTPRYLIKTRGQQVTLSCSPISGHRSVSWYQQTPGQGLQFLFEYFSETQRNKGNFPGRFSGRQFSNSRSEMNVSTLELGDSALYLCASSVGQLYSYEQYFGPGTRLTVT.

This clonotype was detected only a few times. The chain carries TRBV6-1 and TRBJ2-1; 8 nucleotides line up with TRBD1. With 6 bases clipped from V and 4 bases from J, the junction kept 8 bases outside the gene matches. The CDR3 sequence is 15 residues long. In germline, CDR1 is MNHNS, CDR2 SASEGT. The CDR3 loop reads CASSRPRQGYNEQFF. The CDR3 bases are TGTGCCAGCAGCCGCCCCCGACAGGGGTACAATGAGCAGTTCTTC.

This clonotype was found many times. The rearrangement joins TRBV29-1 to TRBJ2-1, with D possibly being TRBD1 (6 bases). The CDR3 loop spans 14 amino acids. Germline V gene lookup returns CDR1 SQVTM and CDR2 ANQGSEA. V was shortened by 2 bases and J by 4 bases, with 12 bases between the two germline ends. The CDR3: CSVEKPDRYNEQFF. In nucleotides, the CDR3 is TGCAGCGTTGAAAAGCCGGACAGATACAATGAGCAGTTCTTC.

This clonotype was seen more than once but under ten times. The chain is built from TRBV5-1 and TRBJ1-6; the D is unclear. The germline gives CDR1 SGHRS, CDR2 YFSETQ. This CDR3 comprises 12 residues. Trimming shortened V by 1 base and J by 13 bases, and 9 bases separated the two germline ends. In nucleotides, the CDR3 is TGCGCCAGCAGCTTGTCTGGCGGGCCCCTCCACTTT. Amino acid sequence: CASSLSGGPLHF.

In its sample, this clonotype was seen a few times. J is TRBJ2-7 and V is TRBV2; D not resolved. Trimming left V 6 bases short and J 3 bases short, with 15 bases between. The CDR3 loop spans 14 amino acids. Germline CDR1 is SNHLY and CDR2 is FYNNEI. CDR3 sequence reads: CASRDGRLNYEQYF. The CDR3 bases are TGTGCCAGCAGGGACGGACGGCTGAACTACGAGCAGTACTTC.

The J gene is TRBJ2-7, the V gene TRBV25-1, with D possibly matching TRBD2 (5 bases). Germline V gives CDR1 MGHDK, CDR2 SYGVNS. This CDR3 comprises 12 residues. Deletions cut 4 bases from V and 7 bases from J, with 11 bases between. This CDR3 is CASSVGPGEQYF. The CDR3 nucleotides are TGTGCCAGCAGTGTTGGCCCGGGGGAGCAGTACTTC.

This clonotype was observed a few times. J is TRBJ2-7 and V is TRBV5-5, with TRBD1 matching over 7 bases. The CDR3 loop spans 15 amino acids. The ends lost 4 bases at V and 6 bases at J; junction bases unmatched: 13. Germline V gene data show CDR1 as SGHKS and CDR2 as YYEKEE (reference sequence). The CDR3 sequence: CASSPGPQGTFEQYF. The CDR3 coding sequence is TGTGCCAGCAGCCCCGGCCCACAGGGGACGTTCGAGCAGTACTTC.

There are many counts of this clonotype. The J gene is TRBJ2-7, the V gene TRBV5-1, with D unresolved. Trimming removed 0 bases from V and 4 bases from J, with 5 bases in between. The germline V gene has CDR1 SGHRS and CDR2 YFSETQ. CDR3 size: 12 residues. The CDR3 region has the DNA TGCGCCAGCAGCTTGGACGGTTACGAGCAGTACTTC. Its translation is CASSLDGYEQYF.

The V and J genes are TRBV11-2 and TRBJ2-5; perhaps TRBD2 as D (6 bases). CDR3 length equals 15 residues. V dropped 0 bases and J dropped 1 base, with 9 bases sitting between them. The germline V gene has CDR1 SGHAT and CDR2 FQNNGV. CDR3 residues: CASSLEGSGQETQYF. The CDR3 region has the DNA TGTGCCAGCAGCTTAGAAGGTAGCGGCCAAGAGACCCAGTACTTC.